The clone carrying this T cell receptor (beta chain) was picked up many times. Antigen: not known. This record comes from a study of T cells in Graves' hyperthyroidism and ophthalmopathy. About the study: Initial diagnosis, before any treatment, was when peripheral blood was collected. Overall study findings and caveats: Before onset, ophthalmopathy was predicted by the model a median roughly 6.8 months earlier.

RNA transcripts provided the source from which TCR beta CDR3 regions were amplified. Researchers ran a first-round RT-PCR on the TCR CDR3 using the HTBI primer set. TCRdb re-called the multiplex PCR reads through MiXCR, storing one row per CDR3 protein. The data show 200,000 to 250,000 distinct CDR3 sequences, with 17% seen just once and roughly 55% held by the top ten. Those with hyperthyroidism were 18 to 65 years old, newly diagnosed, and ill for under 2 months. Fresh 10 ml peripheral blood yielded PBMCs. Germline CDR1 and CDR2: SGHVS and FQNEAQ. The V segment lost 0 bases and the J segment 2 bases; nucleotides outside the gene matches: 7. This CDR3 region has 17 residues.

This TCR came from a woman in her forties or fifties with Graves' hyperthyroidism. The chain recombines TRBV7-8 with TRBJ2-7; 10 nucleotides agree with TRBD2. Sequenced input: blood. DNA of the CDR3: TGTGCCAGCAGCTTAGCGCTAGGACTAGCGGAAGCCTACGAGCAGTACTTC. Translation: CASSLALGLAEAYEQYF.